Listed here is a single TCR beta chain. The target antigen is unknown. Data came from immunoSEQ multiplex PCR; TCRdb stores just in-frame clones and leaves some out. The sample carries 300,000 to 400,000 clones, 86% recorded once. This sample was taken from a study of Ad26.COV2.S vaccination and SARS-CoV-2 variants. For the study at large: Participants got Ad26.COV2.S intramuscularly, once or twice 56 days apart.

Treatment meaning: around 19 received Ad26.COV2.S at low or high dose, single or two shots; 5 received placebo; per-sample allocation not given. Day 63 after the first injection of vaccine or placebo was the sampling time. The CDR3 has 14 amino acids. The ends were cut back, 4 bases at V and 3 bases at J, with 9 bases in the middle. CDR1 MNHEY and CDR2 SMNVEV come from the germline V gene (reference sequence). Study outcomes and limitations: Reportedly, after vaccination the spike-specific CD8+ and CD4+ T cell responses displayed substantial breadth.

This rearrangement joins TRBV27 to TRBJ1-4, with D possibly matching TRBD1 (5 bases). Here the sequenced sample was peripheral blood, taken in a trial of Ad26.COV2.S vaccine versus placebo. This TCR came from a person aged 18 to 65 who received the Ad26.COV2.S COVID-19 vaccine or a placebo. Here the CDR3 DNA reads TGTGCCAGCAGTTCAGGGTCGGCTAATGAAAAACTGTTTTTT. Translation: CASSSGSANEKLFF.